The present T cell receptor beta chain was sequenced within a study of glioma-infiltrating T cells after dendritic cell vaccination. Study context: Samples are from glioblastoma patients in Phase I and II dendritic cell vaccine trials.

Up to about 2 ug genomic DNA was used for TCRB CDR3 amplification. TCRdb keeps only in-frame clones here, not all; method: immunoSEQ multiplex PCR. Among 70,000 to 90,000 clones listed, around 86% were seen once. Time point of the sample: after dendritic cell vaccination, including at tumor progression/relapse. All glioblastoma patients lacked an isocitrate dehydrogenase mutation. The V gene's germline CDR1 is SGHRS and CDR2 YFSETQ. CDR3 length: 13 amino acids. Trimming took 3 bases from V and 6 from J, leaving 9 bases between them. Sequencing used blood, obtained after dendritic cell vaccination. V usage is TRBV5-1 and J usage is TRBJ2-2; D is uncertain. This clonotype was sampled from a human donor with glioblastoma. This CDR3 is CASSSTLSGELFF. DNA of the CDR3: TGCGCCAGCAGCTCTACTTTGTCCGGGGAGCTGTTTTTT.